The 11 T cell receptor beta chains below come from one sample, sequenced in a study of persistence of HIV-infected CD4 T cells. Overlapping HIV-1 Gag 15-mer peptides at around 0.91 ug per peptide per mL were used. CD40L/CD69 double-negative CD45RO-high memory CD4+ T cells were collected. Their target antigens are unknown. This was the immunoSEQ version 4 assay in survey mode. Data came from immunoSEQ multiplex PCR; TCRdb stores just in-frame clones and leaves some out. The repertoire holds tens of thousands of clones, with approximately 80% as singletons. Sequenced here: CD4+ T cells sorted from PBMCs after roughly 17-hour stimulation, sampled from a patient who received antiretroviral therapy. These receptor sequences come from an adult man with HIV who was CMV-seropositive.

In its sample, this clone was seen a few times. The rearrangement uses TRBV3-1 (or the pseudogene TRBV3-2) and TRBJ2-1; the D is unclear. With 4 bases removed from V and 8 bases from J, the gap between germline ends came to 9 bases. The germline CDR1 and CDR2 sequences are LGHDT and YNNKEL (reference sequence). The CDR3 runs 12 residues. The CDR3 DNA follows: TGTGCCAGCAGCCGGGATATCGATGAGCAGTTCTTC. Translated, it gives CASSRDIDEQFF.

The chain carries TRBV11-1 and TRBJ2-1, with TRBD2 matching 8 bases. The CDR3 covers 15 residues. V dropped 5 bases and J dropped 1; count of bases not matched to a gene: 4. The germline CDR1 and CDR2 sequences are SGHAT and FQDESV (reference sequence). In DNA, the CDR3 is TGTGCCAGCAGCCCCGGGACTAGATCCTACAATGAGCAGTTCTTC. It encodes CASSPGTRSYNEQFF.

The chain links TRBV5-6 to TRBJ1-2; no firm D call. The CDR3 covers 13 residues. Trimming took 2 bases from V and 4 from J, leaving 9 bases between them. Germline CDR1 reads SGHDT; CDR2 reads YYEEEE. The CDR3 reads CASSFYTAYGYTF. For the CDR3, the DNA is TGTGCCAGCAGCTTCTACACAGCCTATGGCTACACCTTC.

This chain connects TRBV6-6 to TRBJ2-3; D is undetermined. Germline-derived CDR1 and CDR2 are MNHNY and SVGAGI (reference sequence). There are 12 residues in the CDR3. The V end was cut by 5 bases, the J end by 3 bases, with 6 bases between. DNA for the CDR3: TGTGCCAGCAGTCCTGTAACAGATACGCAGTATTTT. Its protein is CASSPVTDTQYF.

The chain combines TRBV23-1 with TRBJ1-5, with D possibly being TRBD1 (5 bases). TRBV23-1 is labeled an ORF, and its function is uncertain. The CDR3 has 13 residues. Trimming removed 6 bases at V and 9 bases at J, with 15 bases between. CDR3: CASRGTDMRPQHF. The CDR3 nucleotides are TGCGCCAGCAGAGGGACGGATATGAGGCCCCAGCATTTT.

The chain recombines TRBV7-9 with TRBJ1-6, with 9 bases fitting TRBD1. The CDR3 covers 17 residues. The V gene end was trimmed by 6 bases and the J gene end by 11 bases; junction bases not matched to a gene: 17. Germline CDR1 is SEHNR and CDR2 is FQNEAQ (reference sequence). This CDR3 is CASSLPEMDRGVPPLHF. For the CDR3, the DNA is TGTGCCAGCAGTCTCCCGGAAATGGACAGGGGAGTTCCACCCCTCCACTTT. The complete variable domain, with remaining parts taken from reference TRBV7-9 and TRBJ1-6, reads DTGVSQNPRHKITKRGQNVTFRCDPISEHNRLYWYRQTLGQGPEFLTYFQNEAQLEKSRLLSDRFSAERPKGSFSTLEIQRTEQGDSAMYLCASSLPEMDRGVPPLHFGNGTRLTVT.

J is TRBJ1-6 and V is TRBV5-1; the D is unclear. The V end was cut by 2 bases, the J end by 4 bases, with 7 bases between. The CDR3 is 14 amino acids. Germline V lookup: CDR1 SGHRS, CDR2 YFSETQ. The CDR3 bases are TGCGCCAGCAGCTTATCAGGTTATAATTCACCCCTCCACTTT. Translation: CASSLSGYNSPLHF.

The chain uses TRBV7-2 and TRBJ2-7; possibly TRBD1 for D (6 bases). The germline V and J ends were trimmed by 4 bases and 7 bases, with 17 bases remaining between them. This CDR3 has 14 residues. CDR1 and CDR2 from the germline V gene are SGHTA and FQGNSA. The CDR3 reads CASSSMDLGTEQYF. The CDR3 region has the DNA TGTGCCAGCAGCTCAATGGATCTCGGGACAGAGCAGTACTTC.

J is TRBJ2-3 and V is TRBV11-1, with 7 bases matching TRBD2. Germline CDR1 reads SGHAT; CDR2 reads FQDESV (reference sequence). Germline trimming cut 5 bases from V and 11 bases from J; bases unmatched to any gene: 4. This CDR3 is built from 11 residues. CDR3 region: CASSTGGMQYF. CDR3 nucleotides: TGTGCCAGCAGCACCGGGGGGATGCAGTATTTT. Full variable domain (outside the CDR3, taken from reference TRBV11-1 and TRBJ2-3): EAEVAQSPRYKITEKSQAVAFWCDPISGHATLYWYRQILGQGPELLVQFQDESVVDDSQLPKDRFSAERLKGVDSTLKIQPAELGDSAMYLCASSTGGMQYFGPGTRLTVL.

V and J are TRBV7-3 and TRBJ2-7; a possible D gene is TRBD1 (6 bases). V was pared by 0 bases and J by 6 bases, with 9 bases between. There are 13 residues in the CDR3. The V gene's germline CDR1 is SGHTA and CDR2 FQGTGA. The CDR3, as DNA: TGTGCCAGCAGCTTAACGACCAGGGGCGAGCAGTACTTC. Translated, it gives CASSLTTRGEQYF. The full variable domain, in which reference TRBV7-3 and TRBJ2-7 provide the parts outside the CDR3, is GAGVSQTPSNKVTEKGKYVELRCDPISGHTALYWYRQSLGQGPEFLIYFQGTGAADDSGLPNDRFFAVRPEGSVSTLKIQRTERGDSAVYLCASSLTTRGEQYFGPGTRLTVT.

This sequence joins TRBV4-1 and TRBJ2-7; D possibly corresponds to TRBD1 (5 bases). The germline V gene has CDR1 MGHRA and CDR2 YSYEKL. The CDR3 length is 13 residues. Deletions cut 1 base from V and 3 bases from J, with 7 bases between. The CDR3 region is CASSQADSYEQYF. The CDR3 region has the DNA TGCGCCAGCAGCCAAGCTGACAGCTACGAGCAGTACTTC.